This T cell receptor (beta chain) was observed in a study of beta chain features in type 1 diabetes. Across the study: Cell yields, gender and age were similar in healthy donors and patients. Overall study results and limits: The question of HLA type influencing TCRB rearrangement was one that remained unresolved here.

This clone was found a few times. Its antigen remains unknown. TCRB transcripts that were expressed got sequenced, as all of the isolated RNA had been reverse transcribed. The assay was immunoSEQ multiplex PCR, and TCRdb's table has in-frame clones only and misses some. The table shows hundreds of thousands of clones, with about 12% occurring only once. This TCR came from a man younger than 35 in good health. Sequencing input: naive CD4+ T cells from blood.

The CDR3 protein is CATSWGVREWTDTQYF. The DNA of the CDR3 is TGTGCCACCAGCTGGGGGGTGAGGGAGTGGACAGATACGCAGTATTTT. The chain joins TRBV15 to TRBJ2-3; maybe TRBD2 (6 bases). V lost 5 bases and J 3 bases, leaving 18 bases between the germline ends. The CDR3 consists of 16 residues. Germline-derived CDR1 and CDR2 are LNHNV and YYDKDF (reference sequence).